These 31 T cell receptor beta chains were all obtained from the same sample, sequenced in a study of T cells in localized non-small cell lung cancer. The protocol was immunoSEQ multiplex PCR, while the TCRdb copy is restricted to in-frame clones and leaves out a portion. This table holds approximately 140,000 clones, around 89% found once. The material was peripheral blood, obtained before any cancer treatment. The receptors here all came from a female donor older than 55 with stage I lung adenocarcinoma.

V usage is TRBV19 and J usage is TRBJ1-3; D not certain. Germline CDR1 LNHDA, CDR2 SQIVND (reference sequence). The CDR3 is 16 amino acids. Trimming took 4 bases from V and 3 from J, leaving 16 bases between them. The CDR3 here is CASSTPGEAVGNTIYF. CDR3 in DNA: TGTGCCAGTAGTACGCCGGGAGAGGCGGTTGGAAACACCATATATTTT.

CDR3: CASSSQGYFTEAFF. CDR3 sequence (DNA): TGTGCCAGCAGCTCACAGGGGTATTTCACTGAAGCTTTCTTT. The chain links TRBV7-3 to TRBJ1-1, with 7 bases aligning to TRBD1. Germline CDR1 SGHTA, CDR2 FQGTGA. The V and J ends lost 4 bases and 4 bases, in that order; junction bases with no gene match: 6. The CDR3 totals 14 residues.

The chain links TRBV11-2 to TRBJ2-2; TRBD2 is a possible D gene (6 bases). V shed 8 bases and J shed 7 bases, with 11 bases lying between them. The CDR3 spans 12 residues. From germline, CDR1 is SGHAT and CDR2 FQNNGV. The CDR3 loop is CASSKEGGELFF. The DNA of the CDR3 is TGTGCCAGCTCAAAGGAGGGCGGGGAGCTGTTTTTT. The whole variable domain, remainder taken from reference TRBV11-2 and TRBJ2-2, is EAGVAQSPRYKIIEKRQSVAFWCNPISGHATLYWYQQILGQGPKLLIQFQNNGVVDDSQLPKDRFSAERLKGVDSTLKIQPAKLEDSAVYLCASSKEGGELFFGEGSRLTVL.

The chain links TRBV5-1 to TRBJ1-2; 10 bases map to TRBD1. In germline, CDR1 is SGHRS, CDR2 YFSETQ. V was clipped by 3 bases and J by 7 bases; unmatched bases: 6. The CDR3 has 14 residues. CDR3: CASSSGQGEVGYTF. CDR3 nucleotides: TGCGCCAGCAGCTCCGGACAGGGGGAAGTTGGCTACACCTTC.

The rearrangement links TRBV6-1 to TRBJ2-3; tentative D call: TRBD2 (6 bases). CDR3 length: 16 amino acids. Germline CDR1 is MNHNS and CDR2 is SASEGT. Deletions cut 1 base from V and 2 bases from J, with 13 bases between. In DNA form, the CDR3 reads TGTGCCAGCAGTGAAGGGGGTGGCGGGATCACAGATACGCAGTATTTT. Translating it yields CASSEGGGGITDTQYF.

This chain uses TRBV27 with TRBJ2-4, with TRBD2 matching 8 bases. Germline V gives CDR1 MNHEY, CDR2 SMNVEV (reference sequence). J gave up 6 bases and V 4 bases, and 11 bases lay outside the gene matches. The CDR3 is 16 amino acids. The CDR3: CASSSLGGGTRNIQYF. As DNA, the CDR3 is TGTGCCAGCAGTTCCCTCGGGGGGGGGACGAGAAACATTCAGTACTTC.

The V and J genes are TRBV11-2 and TRBJ1-5, with 7 bases lining up with TRBD1. The CDR3 consists of 16 residues. V gave up 5 bases and J gave up 1 base; unmatched junction bases: 8. Germline V gives CDR1 SGHAT, CDR2 FQNNGV. The CDR3 nucleotides read TGTGCCAGCAGCATTGGACAGGAACTAAGCAATCAGCCCCAGCATTTT. It codes for CASSIGQELSNQPQHF.

V and J are TRBV5-8 and TRBJ2-3; TRBD2 might be the D (5 bases). This CDR3 is 14 amino acids long. The V gene lost 6 bases and the J gene lost 1 base, with 12 bases spanning the gap. Germline CDR1 SGHTS, CDR2 YDEGEE. This CDR3 is CASTQDSGTDTQYF. CDR3 coding DNA: TGTGCCAGCACCCAGGATAGCGGCACAGATACGCAGTATTTT.

The chain links TRBV20-1 to TRBJ1-2; D remains ambiguous. The CDR3 has 11 amino acids. Germline V gene sequence: CDR1 DFQATT, CDR2 SNEGSKA (reference sequence). With 2 bases removed from V and 8 bases from J, the gap between germline ends came to 9 bases. The CDR3 DNA is TGCAGTGCTAGAACTGGAGGAGGCTACACCTTC. It encodes CSARTGGGYTF.

V gene TRBV9 combines with J gene TRBJ1-1; 8 nucleotides align to TRBD1. There are 15 residues in the CDR3. Trimming removed 0 bases from V and 7 bases from J; junction bases left unmatched: 8. In germline, CDR1 is SGDLS, CDR2 YYNGEE. The CDR3 sequence is CASSVGRQGFGEAFF. For the CDR3, the DNA is TGTGCCAGCAGCGTAGGTAGACAGGGGTTTGGTGAAGCTTTCTTT.

The rearrangement uses TRBV11-2 and TRBJ2-5; 10 positions match TRBD2. The CDR3 sequence is 15 residues long. The germline V gene has CDR1 SGHAT and CDR2 FQNNGV. V shed 5 bases, J shed 1 base, and the junction held 4 bases outside the gene matches. CDR3 DNA: TGTGCCAGCAGCAGGGGACTAGCGCTCCAAGAGACCCAGTACTTC. Encoded protein: CASSRGLALQETQYF.

This clone is a singleton in its sample. This chain uses TRBV27 with TRBJ2-7, with D unclear. Trimming cost V 5 bases and J 3 bases, with 11 bases left between them. This CDR3 has 13 residues. Germline CDR1 reads MNHEY; CDR2 reads SMNVEV (reference sequence). CDR3 nucleotides: TGTGCCAGCAGTCCCACTGAAGACTACGAGCAGTACTTC. Encoded protein: CASSPTEDYEQYF.

The chain joins TRBV5-8 to TRBJ2-5; possible D gene TRBD2, 6 bases. Trimming stripped 0 bases from V and 3 bases from J, with 21 bases between. The germline V gene has CDR1 SGHTS and CDR2 YDEGEE. The CDR3 consists of 18 residues. The CDR3 sequence is CASSLVFSPTREEETQYF. The CDR3 DNA follows: TGTGCCAGCAGCTTGGTATTTAGTCCTACGAGGGAGGAAGAGACCCAGTACTTC.

On this clone itself: One junction end does not reproduce the germline sequence, and a read error may be involved. The CDR3: CASTIRLF. CDR3 DNA sequence: TGTGCCAGCACCATCCGCTTATTC. The rearrangement links TRBV3-1 (or the pseudogene TRBV3-2) to TRBJ2-7, with D hard to call. This CDR3 is built from 8 residues. Germline V CDR1 and CDR2: LGHDT, YNNKEL (reference sequence).

The V call is TRBV29-1, the J call TRBJ2-1; D gene unclear. This CDR3 is 11 amino acids long. V lost 3 bases, J lost 3 bases, and 3 bases lay in between. The germline gives CDR1 SQVTM, CDR2 ANQGSEA. In DNA, the CDR3 is TGCAGCGTTGAGAGCTACAATGAGCAGTTCTTC. The encoded protein is CSVESYNEQFF.

CDR3 loop: CAWGPTVETQYF. The CDR3 DNA reads as TGTGCCTGGGGACCCACGGTGGAGACCCAGTACTTC. The chain links TRBV30 to TRBJ2-5; D unclear. This CDR3 is 12 amino acids long. Trimming stripped 5 bases from V and 5 bases from J, with 12 bases between. Germline V CDR1 and CDR2: GTSNPN, SVGIG (reference sequence).

V usage is TRBV7-6 and J usage is TRBJ2-7, with 10 bases aligning to TRBD2. The CDR3 length is 18 residues. Trimming took 1 base from V and 1 from J; bases not matched to a gene: 10. Looked up from germline, CDR1 is SGHVS and CDR2 is FNYEAQ. CDR3 coding DNA: TGTGCCAGCAGCTTAGTCGCTAGCGGGGGCAAGACTTCCTACGAGCAGTACTTC. It codes for CASSLVASGGKTSYEQYF.

The rearrangement joins TRBV19 to TRBJ1-1, with 9 bases identical to TRBD1. J was trimmed by 5 bases and V by 0 bases; bases with no gene match: 7. CDR1 is LNHDA and CDR2 is SQIVND in the germline V gene (reference sequence). CDR3 length equals 16 residues. CDR3 nucleotide sequence: TGTGCCAGTAGTATAGACTCTGGGACAGGGAAGACTGAAGCTTTCTTT. It yields the protein CASSIDSGTGKTEAFF.

This chain links TRBV9 with TRBJ1-3; 8 bases line up with TRBD1. The CDR3 spans 16 residues. With V trimmed by 6 bases and J by 0 bases, 8 bases remained unmatched. Germline values: CDR1 SGDLS, CDR2 YYNGEE. The CDR3 spells CASTKDRANSGNTIYF. The CDR3 region has the DNA TGTGCCAGCACAAAGGACAGGGCCAACTCTGGAAACACCATATATTTT.

V and J are TRBV11-2 and TRBJ1-4, with D unclear. V lost 7 bases and J lost 5, with 8 bases in between. CDR1 is SGHAT, CDR2 FQNNGV, per germline. This CDR3 spans 12 amino acids. This chain's CDR3 is CASTNWNEKLFF. CDR3 DNA: TGTGCCAGCACCAACTGGAATGAAAAACTGTTTTTT.

This clone was seen once. The CDR3 bases are TGTGCCAGCAGCAAAGTTAGTGCAGGGGGACGGCTATCTAACTATGGCTACACCTTC. This gives the protein CASSKVSAGGRLSNYGYTF. J is TRBJ1-2 and V is TRBV21-1; the table names TRBD1, a call not compared with the DNA. TRBV21-1 is tagged as a pseudogene. This CDR3 is built from 19 residues.

In the case of this clone: The junction departs from germline at one end; a sequencing error may be responsible. The rearrangement joins TRBV7-7 to TRBJ1-3; the D is unclear. The length of the CDR3 is 14 residues. Germline CDR1 SSHAT, CDR2 FNYEAQ (reference sequence). CDR3 DNA sequence: TGTGCTAGCAGCTTAGACCTCTCTGGAAACACCATATATTTT. Protein: CASSLDLSGNTIYF. Full variable domain (outside the CDR3, taken from reference TRBV7-7 and TRBJ1-3): GAGVSQSPRYKVTKRGQDVTLRCDPISSHATLYWYQQALGQGPEFLTYFNYEAQPDKSGLPSDRFSAERPEGSISTLTIQRTEQRDSAMYRCASSLDLSGNTIYFGEGSWLTVV.

V gene TRBV7-8 combines with J gene TRBJ2-7; 10 bases map to TRBD2. The CDR3 is 18 residues long. Germline trimming cut 0 bases from V and 1 base from J; bases unmatched to any gene: 9. Germline CDR1 reads SGHVS; CDR2 reads FQNEAQ. CDR3 protein: CASSLALAGVFLSYEQYF. The CDR3 DNA is TGTGCCAGCAGCTTAGCCCTAGCGGGAGTTTTTTTGTCCTACGAGCAGTACTTC.

The J gene is TRBJ2-3, the V gene TRBV6-5; D is possibly TRBD2 (6 bases). The CDR3 is 16 amino acids. Germline CDR1 reads MNHEY; CDR2 reads SVGAGI. With 4 bases removed from V and 1 base from J, the gap between germline ends came to 15 bases. The CDR3 reads CASSSPGGLRTDTQYF. As DNA, the CDR3 is TGTGCCAGCAGTTCTCCCGGGGGTCTACGCACAGATACGCAGTATTTT.

The rearrangement uses TRBV11-2 and TRBJ2-7, with D hard to call. This CDR3 is 12 amino acids long. CDR1 is SGHAT and CDR2 is FQNNGV in the germline V gene. V was trimmed by 0 bases and J by 4 bases, leaving 4 bases between them. CDR3 loop: CASSLERYEQYF. CDR3 in DNA: TGTGCCAGCAGCTTAGAGAGGTACGAGCAGTACTTC.

The gene calls are TRBV28 and TRBJ1-5; D is unclear. The CDR3 contains 14 residues. Per germline, CDR1 MDHEN and CDR2 SYDVKM. V gave up 3 bases and J gave up 3 bases, with 9 bases separating them. The CDR3 sequence is CASSLIEPNQPQHF. CDR3 nucleotides: TGTGCCAGCAGTTTGATCGAGCCCAATCAGCCCCAGCATTTT.

The chain combines TRBV14 with TRBJ1-4; no definite D call. In germline, CDR1 is SGHDN, CDR2 FVKESK. V dropped 4 bases and J dropped 5 bases, with 14 bases sitting between them. The CDR3 is 15 amino acids. CDR3 nucleotide sequence: TGTGCCAGCAGCCGAAAGTCACACTACAATGAAAAACTGTTTTTT. It yields the protein CASSRKSHYNEKLFF.

The CDR3 DNA reads TGTGCCAGCAGCGTTCAACTAGCGGGAGGCGCAGATACGCAGTATTTT. Its protein is CASSVQLAGGADTQYF. The rearrangement joins TRBV9 to TRBJ2-3, with 12 bases identical to TRBD2. Germline trimming cut 2 bases from V and 4 bases from J; bases unmatched to any gene: 5. The CDR3 has 16 residues. Germline V CDR1 and CDR2: SGDLS, YYNGEE.

The J gene is TRBJ2-7, the V gene TRBV27; maybe TRBD2 (6 bases). Germline CDR1 is MNHEY and CDR2 is SMNVEV (reference sequence). The CDR3 has 15 amino acids. Trimming stripped 0 bases from V and 3 bases from J, with 12 bases between. The CDR3 DNA is TGTGCCAGCAGTTTATCGGGGGGATCCTTCTACGAGCAGTACTTC. As protein: CASSLSGGSFYEQYF.

V usage is TRBV5-1 and J usage is TRBJ2-3; no clear D. V lost 0 bases and J 3 bases, leaving 8 bases between the germline ends. The CDR3 covers 14 residues. CDR1 and CDR2 (germline): SGHRS, YFSETQ. The CDR3 spells CASSLALGTDTQYF. The CDR3 bases are TGCGCCAGCAGCTTGGCGCTGGGAACAGATACGCAGTATTTT.

The V call is TRBV5-1, the J call TRBJ2-4, with 7 positions matching TRBD1. Germline-derived CDR1 and CDR2 are SGHRS and YFSETQ. The CDR3 is made up of 14 amino acids. V lost 2 bases and J lost 5; bases outside the gene matches: 4. The CDR3 nucleotides read TGCGCCAGCAGCTTATTAGGGGGCCAAAACATTCAGTACTTC. This encodes CASSLLGGQNIQYF.